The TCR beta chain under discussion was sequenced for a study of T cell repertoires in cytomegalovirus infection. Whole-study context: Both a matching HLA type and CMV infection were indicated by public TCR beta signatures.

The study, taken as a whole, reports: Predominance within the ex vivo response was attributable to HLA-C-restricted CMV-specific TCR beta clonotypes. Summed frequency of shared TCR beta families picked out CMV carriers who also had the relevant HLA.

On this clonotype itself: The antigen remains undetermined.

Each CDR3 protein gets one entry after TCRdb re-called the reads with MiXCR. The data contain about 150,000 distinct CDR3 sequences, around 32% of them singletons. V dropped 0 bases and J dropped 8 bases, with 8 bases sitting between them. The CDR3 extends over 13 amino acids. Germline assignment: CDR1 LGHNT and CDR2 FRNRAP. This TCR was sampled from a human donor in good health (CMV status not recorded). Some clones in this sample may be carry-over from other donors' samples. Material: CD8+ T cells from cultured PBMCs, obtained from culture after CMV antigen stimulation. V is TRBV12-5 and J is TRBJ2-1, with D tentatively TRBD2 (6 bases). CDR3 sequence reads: CASGLVGGYEQFF. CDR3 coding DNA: TGTGCTAGTGGTTTGGTCGGGGGATATGAGCAGTTCTTC.